This is a list of T cell receptor beta chains from one sample in a study of blood T cell repertoires in COVID-19. The table came from immunoSEQ multiplex PCR; TCRdb's copy has only in-frame clones and leaves some out. Of 100,000 to 140,000 clones listed, roughly 84% are singletons. Sequenced input: peripheral blood. The source is a human donor in a cohort sampled during active COVID-19. Both conserved end residues are part of each CDR3.

TRBV11-2	TRBJ1-1	CASSSTGGWNTEAFF
TRBV6-5	TRBJ1-6	CASLQGYNSPLHF
TRBV4-3	TRBJ2-7	CASSQDRGPYEQYF
TRBV28	TRBJ2-3	CASSPSGLALITDTQYF
TRBV6-5	TRBJ2-7	CASSYSPSGTYEQYF
TRBV9	TRBJ2-2	CASSVTAQVNTGELFF
TRBV3-1/TRBV3-2	TRBJ1-5	CASSQTGTQPQHF
TRBV6-5	TRBJ1-2	CASSSTGGRGYTF
TRBV9	TRBJ2-2	CASSTGLAGPGELFF
TRBV27	TRBJ1-1	CASRDRARTEAFF
TRBV11-2	TRBJ2-1	CASSSSGTGAGEQFF
TRBV12-3/TRBV12-4	TRBJ1-4	CASRTTLNEKLFF
TRBV11-2	TRBJ2-1	CASSASGLAGEQFF
TRBV3-1/TRBV3-2	TRBJ2-2	CASSQATPGELFF
TRBV5-1	TRBJ2-3	CASSLQTSGSADTQYF
TRBV19	TRBJ2-6	CASSGTNSGANVLTF
TRBV9	TRBJ2-5	CASSVGLAEGQETQYF
TRBV21-1	TRBJ1-6	CASSKVGGHNSPLHF
TRBV6-2/TRBV6-3	TRBJ1-2	CASSYATRGYGYTF
TRBV2	TRBJ2-1	CASSRGLAGVVSYNEQFF
TRBV30	TRBJ1-3	CAWSVPGTIYF
TRBV29-1	TRBJ2-1	CSVESGTSGRGSYNEQFF
TRBV9	TRBJ2-3	CASSVGTSGRADRDTQYF
TRBV25-1	TRBJ2-5	CASSELNRVGETQYF
TRBV18	TRBJ2-2	CASSLFGTGNTGELFF
TRBV7-2	TRBJ2-5	CASSFWTSGSGETQYF
TRBV7-9	TRBJ1-1	CASSLASGIEAFF
TRBV20-1	TRBJ1-2	CSARRGFGYTF
TRBV4-3	TRBJ1-1	CASSQTYRQGFTEAFF